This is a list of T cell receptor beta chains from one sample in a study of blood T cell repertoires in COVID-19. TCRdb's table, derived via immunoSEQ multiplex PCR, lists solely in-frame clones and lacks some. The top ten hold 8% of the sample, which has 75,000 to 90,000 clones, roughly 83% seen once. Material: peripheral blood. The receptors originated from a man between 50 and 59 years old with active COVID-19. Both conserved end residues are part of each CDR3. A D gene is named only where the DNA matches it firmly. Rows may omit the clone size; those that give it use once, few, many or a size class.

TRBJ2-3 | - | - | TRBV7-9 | CASSPTGSSTDTQYF | TGTGCCAGCAGCCCTACAGGGTCCAGCACAGATACGCAGTATTTT
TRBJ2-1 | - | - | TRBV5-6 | CASSQGSLESFF | TGTGCCAGCAGCCAGGGGTCCCTGGAGTCGTTCTTC
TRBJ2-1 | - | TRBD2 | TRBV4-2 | CASSQEKTSGYTEQFF | TGTGCCAGCAGCCAAGAGAAAACTAGCGGGTACACTGAGCAGTTCTTC
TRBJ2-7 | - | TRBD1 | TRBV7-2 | CASSFRDRGTYEQYF | TGTGCCAGCAGCTTCCGGGACAGGGGGACCTACGAGCAGTACTTC
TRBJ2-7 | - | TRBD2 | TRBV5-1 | CASSLVGGRTSYEQYF | TGCGCCAGCAGCTTGGTAGGCGGGAGGACCTCCTACGAGCAGTACTTC
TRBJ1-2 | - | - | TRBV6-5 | CASSYSGASANYGYTF | TGTGCCAGCAGTTACTCGGGGGCTTCAGCTAACTATGGCTACACCTTC
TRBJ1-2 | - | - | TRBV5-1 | CASSLTANYGYTF | TGCGCCAGCAGCTTGACGGCTAACTATGGCTACACCTTC
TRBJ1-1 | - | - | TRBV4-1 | CASSQDLNTEAFF | TGCGCCAGCAGCCAAGACTTGAACACTGAAGCTTTCTTT
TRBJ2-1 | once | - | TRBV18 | CASHLQTGYNEQFF | TGTGCCAGCCACCTCCAGACAGGTTACAATGAGCAGTTCTTC
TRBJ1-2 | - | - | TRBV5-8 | CASSHGRSAIYGYTF | TGTGCCAGCAGCCATGGCCGGAGCGCCATTTATGGCTACACCTTC
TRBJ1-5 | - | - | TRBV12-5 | CASGFPPGLGFNQPQHF | TGTGCTAGTGGTTTCCCACCCGGGTTGGGTTTCAATCAGCCCCAGCATTTT
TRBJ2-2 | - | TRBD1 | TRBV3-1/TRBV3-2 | CASSRRTGGNTGELFF | TGTGCCAGCAGCCGGAGGACAGGCGGGAACACCGGGGAGCTGTTTTTT
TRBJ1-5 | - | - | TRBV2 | CASLASGSNQPQHF | TGTGCCAGCCTGGCAAGCGGAAGCAATCAGCCCCAGCATTTT
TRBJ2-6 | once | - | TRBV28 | CASSKTGRDVLTF | TGTGCCAGCAGTAAGACAGGAAGGGACGTCCTGACTTTC
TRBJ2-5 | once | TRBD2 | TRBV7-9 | CASSLSTGGRETQYF | TGTGCCAGCAGCTTATCCACGGGAGGGCGGGAGACCCAGTACTTC
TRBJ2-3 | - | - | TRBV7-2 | CASSLDRGTDTQYF | TGTGCCAGCAGCTTAGATAGAGGCACAGATACGCAGTATTTT
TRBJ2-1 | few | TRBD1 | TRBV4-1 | CASSQAPGQGFDSHEQFF | TGCGCCAGCAGCCAGGCCCCGGGACAGGGTTTCGATTCCCATGAGCAGTTCTTC
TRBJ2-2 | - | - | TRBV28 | CASTLDGRRTGELFF | TGTGCCAGCACTTTGGACGGGAGAAGAACCGGGGAGCTGTTTTTT
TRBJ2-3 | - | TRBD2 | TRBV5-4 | CASSDGTSGFTDTQYF | TGTGCCAGCAGCGACGGGACTAGCGGGTTCACAGATACGCAGTATTTT
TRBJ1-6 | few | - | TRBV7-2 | CASSPGSGEGSPLHF | TGTGCCAGCAGCCCCGGATCAGGGGAGGGTTCACCCCTCCACTTT
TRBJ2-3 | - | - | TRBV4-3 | CASSPMASTDTQYF | TGCGCCAGCAGCCCCATGGCCTCAACGGATACGCAGTATTTT
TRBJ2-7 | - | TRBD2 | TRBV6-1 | CASSVSLAGTSYEQYF | TGTGCCAGCAGTGTCTCACTAGCGGGGACCTCCTACGAGCAGTACTTC
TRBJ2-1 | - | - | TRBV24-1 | CATSDTGTFNEQFF | TGTGCCACCAGTGATACCGGGACATTCAATGAGCAGTTCTTC
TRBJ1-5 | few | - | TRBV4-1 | CASSQGSRGDQPQHF | TGCGCCAGCAGCCAAGGGTCCAGGGGCGATCAGCCCCAGCATTTT
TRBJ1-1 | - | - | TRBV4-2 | CASSQQQGNTEAFF | TGTGCCAGCAGCCAACAACAGGGAAACACTGAAGCTTTCTTT
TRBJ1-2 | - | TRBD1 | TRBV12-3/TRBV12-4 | CASRGQVPDGYTF | TGTGCCAGCAGGGGACAGGTTCCGGATGGCTACACCTTC
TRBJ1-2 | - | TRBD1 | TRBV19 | CASSLQGAGTYGYTF | TGTGCCAGTAGTCTCCAGGGGGCTGGGACCTATGGCTACACCTTC
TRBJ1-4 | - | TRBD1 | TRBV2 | CASNSGTGREKLFF | TGTGCCAGCAACTCCGGGACAGGCAGAGAAAAACTGTTTTTT
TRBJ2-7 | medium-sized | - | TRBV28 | CASNLQGGEQYF | TGTGCCAGCAACCTACAGGGCGGCGAGCAGTACTTC
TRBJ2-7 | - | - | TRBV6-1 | CASSEVSSRPPGNEQYF | TGTGCCAGCAGTGAAGTATCGAGCAGGCCTCCCGGGAACGAGCAGTACTTC
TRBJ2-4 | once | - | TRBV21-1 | CASSILVVEAKNIQYF | -
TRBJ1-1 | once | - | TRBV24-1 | CATSETGNTEAFF | TGTGCCACCAGTGAAACAGGGAACACTGAAGCTTTCTTT
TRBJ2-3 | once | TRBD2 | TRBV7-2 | CASSLELAGKLTDTQYF | TGTGCCAGCAGCTTAGAACTAGCGGGTAAACTCACAGATACGCAGTATTTT
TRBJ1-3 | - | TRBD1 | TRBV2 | CASSPTGTGNTIYF | TGTGCCAGCAGTCCGACAGGGACTGGAAACACCATATATTTT
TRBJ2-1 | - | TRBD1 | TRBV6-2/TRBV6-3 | CASSPGSTGSNEQFF | TGTGCCAGCAGCCCCGGTTCGACAGGGAGCAATGAGCAGTTCTTC
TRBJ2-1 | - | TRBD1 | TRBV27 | CASSFLGQGSSYNEQFF | TGTGCCAGCAGTTTCCTCGGACAGGGTAGCTCCTACAATGAGCAGTTCTTC
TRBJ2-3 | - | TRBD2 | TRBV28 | CASSFSGTRLSPEGPDTQYF | TGTGCCAGCAGTTTCTCCGGGACTAGACTCTCCCCAGAAGGCCCAGATACGCAGTATTTT